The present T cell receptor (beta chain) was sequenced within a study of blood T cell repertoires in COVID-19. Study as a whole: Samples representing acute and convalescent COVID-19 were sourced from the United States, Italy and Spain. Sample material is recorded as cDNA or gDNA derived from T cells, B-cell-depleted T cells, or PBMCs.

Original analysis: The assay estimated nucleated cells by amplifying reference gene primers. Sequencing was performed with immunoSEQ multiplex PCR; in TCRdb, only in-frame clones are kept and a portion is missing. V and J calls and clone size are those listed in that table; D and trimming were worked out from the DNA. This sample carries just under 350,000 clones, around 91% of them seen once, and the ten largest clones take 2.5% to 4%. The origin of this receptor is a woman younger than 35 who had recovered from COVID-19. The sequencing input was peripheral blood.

CDR3 residues: CASSYARLAGGVTGELFF. The CDR3 region has the DNA TGTGCCAGCAGTTACGCGAGGCTAGCGGGAGGAGTCACCGGGGAGCTGTTTTTT. V usage is TRBV6-2 or TRBV6-3 and J usage is TRBJ2-2, with 11 bases identical to TRBD2. Trimming removed 2 bases from V and 4 bases from J; junction bases left unmatched: 9. The CDR3 is made up of 18 amino acids. CDR1 MNHEY and CDR2 SVGEGT come from the germline V gene.